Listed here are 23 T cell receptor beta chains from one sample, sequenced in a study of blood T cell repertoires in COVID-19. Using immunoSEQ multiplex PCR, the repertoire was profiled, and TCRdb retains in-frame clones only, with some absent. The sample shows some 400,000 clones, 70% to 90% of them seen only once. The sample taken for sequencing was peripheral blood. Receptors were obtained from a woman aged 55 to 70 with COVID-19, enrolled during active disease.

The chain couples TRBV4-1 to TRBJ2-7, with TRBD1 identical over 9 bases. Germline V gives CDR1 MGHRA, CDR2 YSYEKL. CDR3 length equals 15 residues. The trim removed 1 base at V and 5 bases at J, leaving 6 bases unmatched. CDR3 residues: CASSQVGTGLNEQYF. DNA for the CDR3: TGCGCCAGCAGCCAAGTCGGGACAGGGCTAAACGAGCAGTACTTC.

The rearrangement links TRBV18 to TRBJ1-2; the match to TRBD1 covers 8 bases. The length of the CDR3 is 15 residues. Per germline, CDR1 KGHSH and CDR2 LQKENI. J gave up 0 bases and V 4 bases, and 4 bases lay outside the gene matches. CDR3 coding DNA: TGTGCCAGCTCACACACGACAGGGGCTAACTATGGCTACACCTTC. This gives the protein CASSHTTGANYGYTF.

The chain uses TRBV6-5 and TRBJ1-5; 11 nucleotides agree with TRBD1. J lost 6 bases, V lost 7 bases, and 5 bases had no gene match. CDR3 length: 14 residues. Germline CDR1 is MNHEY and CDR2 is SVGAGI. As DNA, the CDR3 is TGTGCCAGCACTCGGACAGGGGGCTTTCAGCCCCAGCATTTT. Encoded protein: CASTRTGGFQPQHF.

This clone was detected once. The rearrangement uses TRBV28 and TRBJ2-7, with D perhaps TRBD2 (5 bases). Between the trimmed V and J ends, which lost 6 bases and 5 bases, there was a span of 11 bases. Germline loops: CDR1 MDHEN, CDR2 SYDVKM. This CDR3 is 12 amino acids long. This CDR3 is CASSPHGDEQYF. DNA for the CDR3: TGTGCCAGCAGCCCCCACGGGGACGAGCAGTACTTC. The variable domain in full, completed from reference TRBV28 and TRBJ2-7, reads DVKVTQSSRYLVKRTGEKVFLECVQDMDHENMFWYRQDPGLGLRLIYFSYDVKMKEKGDIPEGYSVSREKKERFSLILESASTNQTSMYLCASSPHGDEQYFGPGTRLTVT.

Here the CDR3 reads CASRRGGNQPQHF. For the CDR3, the DNA is TGTGCCAGCAGGCGGGGGGGCAATCAGCCCCAGCATTTT. The rearrangement links TRBV27 to TRBJ1-5; D is perhaps TRBD1 (5 bases). V dropped 6 bases and J dropped 2 bases, with 8 bases sitting between them. The CDR3 spans 13 residues. Germline V gene data show CDR1 as MNHEY and CDR2 as SMNVEV (reference sequence).

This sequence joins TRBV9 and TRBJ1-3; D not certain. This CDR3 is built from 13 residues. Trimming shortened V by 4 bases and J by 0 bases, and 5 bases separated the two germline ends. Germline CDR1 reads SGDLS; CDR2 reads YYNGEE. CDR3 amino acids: CASSYSSGNTIYF. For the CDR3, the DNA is TGTGCCAGCAGCTACTCCTCTGGAAACACCATATATTTT. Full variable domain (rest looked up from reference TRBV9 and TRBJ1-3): DSGVTQTPKHLITATGQRVTLRCSPRSGDLSVYWYQQSLDQGLQFLIQYYNGEERAKGNILERFSAQQFPDLHSELNLSSLELGDSALYFCASSYSSGNTIYFGEGSWLTVV.

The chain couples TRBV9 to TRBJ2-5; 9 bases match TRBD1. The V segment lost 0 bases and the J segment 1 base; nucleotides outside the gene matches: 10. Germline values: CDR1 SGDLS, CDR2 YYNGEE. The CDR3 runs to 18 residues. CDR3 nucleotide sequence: TGTGCCAGCAGCGTAGCTGAACCGGGACAGGGTTTCCAAGAGACCCAGTACTTC. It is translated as CASSVAEPGQGFQETQYF.

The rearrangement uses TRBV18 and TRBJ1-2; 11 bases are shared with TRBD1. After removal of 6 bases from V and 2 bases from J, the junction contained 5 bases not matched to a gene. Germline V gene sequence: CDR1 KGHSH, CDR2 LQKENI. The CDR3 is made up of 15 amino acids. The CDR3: CASSDGDRGNYGYTF. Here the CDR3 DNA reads TGTGCCAGCTCGGATGGGGACAGGGGGAACTATGGCTACACCTTC.

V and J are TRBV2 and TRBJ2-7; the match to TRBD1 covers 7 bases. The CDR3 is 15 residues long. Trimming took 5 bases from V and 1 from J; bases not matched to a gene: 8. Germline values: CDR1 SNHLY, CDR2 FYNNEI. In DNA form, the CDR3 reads TGTGCCAGCAGTCGTGACAGGGCAGAGTCCTACGAGCAGTACTTC. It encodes CASSRDRAESYEQYF.

The CDR3 is CASSLANQETQYF. Here the CDR3 DNA reads TGCGCCAGCAGCTTAGCAAACCAAGAGACCCAGTACTTC. The chain uses TRBV5-1 and TRBJ2-5; D is ambiguous. The germline gives CDR1 SGHRS, CDR2 YFSETQ. The CDR3 runs to 13 residues. V was trimmed by 2 bases and J by 0 bases, leaving 5 bases between them. Combining the CDR3 with reference TRBV5-1 and TRBJ2-5 gives the whole variable domain KAGVTQTPRYLIKTRGQQVTLSCSPISGHRSVSWYQQTPGQGLQFLFEYFSETQRNKGNFPGRFSGRQFSNSRSEMNVSTLELGDSALYLCASSLANQETQYFGPGTRLLVL.

The CDR3 spells CASSQGQARLYEQYF. The CDR3, as DNA: TGTGCCAGCAGCCAGGGGCAGGCCCGACTCTACGAGCAGTACTTC. This chain links TRBV3-1 (or the pseudogene TRBV3-2) with TRBJ2-7; D may be TRBD1 (5 bases). This CDR3 contains 15 residues. Deletions cut 3 bases from V and 3 bases from J, with 15 bases between. Germline CDR1 reads LGHDT; CDR2 reads YNNKEL (reference sequence).

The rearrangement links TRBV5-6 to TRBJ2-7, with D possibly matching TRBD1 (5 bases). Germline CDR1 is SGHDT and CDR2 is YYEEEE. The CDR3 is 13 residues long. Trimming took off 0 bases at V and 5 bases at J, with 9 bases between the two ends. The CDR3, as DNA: TGTGCCAGCAGCTTGGCCCCCAGGGACGAGCAGTACTTC. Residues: CASSLAPRDEQYF.

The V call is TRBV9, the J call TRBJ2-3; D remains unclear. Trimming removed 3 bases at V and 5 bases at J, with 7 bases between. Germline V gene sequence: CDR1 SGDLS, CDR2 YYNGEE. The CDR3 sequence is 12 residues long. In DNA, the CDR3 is TGTGCCAGCAGCGCCCATGTAGATACGCAGTATTTT. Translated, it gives CASSAHVDTQYF. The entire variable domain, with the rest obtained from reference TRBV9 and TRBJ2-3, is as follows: DSGVTQTPKHLITATGQRVTLRCSPRSGDLSVYWYQQSLDQGLQFLIQYYNGEERAKGNILERFSAQQFPDLHSELNLSSLELGDSALYFCASSAHVDTQYFGPGTRLTVL.

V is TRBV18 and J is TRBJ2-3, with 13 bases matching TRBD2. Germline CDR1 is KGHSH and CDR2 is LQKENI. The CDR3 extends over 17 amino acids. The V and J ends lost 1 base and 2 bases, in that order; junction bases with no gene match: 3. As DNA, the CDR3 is TGTGCCAGCTCACCACAAGGGACTAGCGGGAACACAGATACGCAGTATTTT. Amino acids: CASSPQGTSGNTDTQYF.

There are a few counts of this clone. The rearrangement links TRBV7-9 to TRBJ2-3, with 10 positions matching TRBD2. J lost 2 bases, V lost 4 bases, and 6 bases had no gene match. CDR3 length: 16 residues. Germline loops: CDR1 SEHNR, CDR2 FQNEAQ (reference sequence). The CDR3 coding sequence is TGTGCCAGCAGCTCACCGCTAGCGGGGGTCACAGATACGCAGTATTTT. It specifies CASSSPLAGVTDTQYF.

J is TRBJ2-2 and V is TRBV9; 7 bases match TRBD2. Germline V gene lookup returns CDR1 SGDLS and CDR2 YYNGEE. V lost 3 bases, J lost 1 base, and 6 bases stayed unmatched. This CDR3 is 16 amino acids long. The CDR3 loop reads CASSGQRDWNTGELFF. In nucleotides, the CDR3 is TGTGCCAGCAGCGGACAGCGGGACTGGAACACCGGGGAGCTGTTTTTT.

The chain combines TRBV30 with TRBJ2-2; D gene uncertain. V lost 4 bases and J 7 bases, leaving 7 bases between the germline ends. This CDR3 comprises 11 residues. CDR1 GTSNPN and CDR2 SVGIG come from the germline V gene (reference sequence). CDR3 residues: CAWNAFGELFF. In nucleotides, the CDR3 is TGTGCCTGGAACGCGTTCGGGGAGCTGTTTTTT.

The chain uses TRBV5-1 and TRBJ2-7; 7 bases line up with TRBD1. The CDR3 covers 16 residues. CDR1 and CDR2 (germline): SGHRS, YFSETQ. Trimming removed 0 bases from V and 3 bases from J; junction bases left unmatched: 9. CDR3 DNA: TGCGCCAGCAGCTTGGAAGGGACAGTAAGATTCTACGAGCAGTACTTC. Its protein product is CASSLEGTVRFYEQYF.

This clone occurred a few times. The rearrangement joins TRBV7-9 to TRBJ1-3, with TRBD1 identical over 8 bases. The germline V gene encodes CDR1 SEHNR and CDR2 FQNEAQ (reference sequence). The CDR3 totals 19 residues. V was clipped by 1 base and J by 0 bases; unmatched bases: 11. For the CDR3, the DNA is TGTGCCAGCAGCTTAGAGGGGCAGGGGGCCTCTCGCTCTGGAAACACCATATATTTT. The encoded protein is CASSLEGQGASRSGNTIYF.

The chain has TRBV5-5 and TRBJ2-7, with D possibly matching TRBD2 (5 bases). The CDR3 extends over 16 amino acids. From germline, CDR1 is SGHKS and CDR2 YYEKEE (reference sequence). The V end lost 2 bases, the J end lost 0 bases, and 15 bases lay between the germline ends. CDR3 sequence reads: CASSFHAGESSYEQYF. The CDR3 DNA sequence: TGTGCCAGCAGCTTCCATGCGGGCGAAAGCTCCTACGAGCAGTACTTC.

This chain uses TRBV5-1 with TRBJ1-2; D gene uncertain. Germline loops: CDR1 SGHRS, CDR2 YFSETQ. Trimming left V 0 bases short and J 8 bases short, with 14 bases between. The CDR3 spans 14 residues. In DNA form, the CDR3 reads TGCGCCAGCAGCTTGGATTTATCGCGGAGGGGCTACACCTTC. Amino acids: CASSLDLSRRGYTF.

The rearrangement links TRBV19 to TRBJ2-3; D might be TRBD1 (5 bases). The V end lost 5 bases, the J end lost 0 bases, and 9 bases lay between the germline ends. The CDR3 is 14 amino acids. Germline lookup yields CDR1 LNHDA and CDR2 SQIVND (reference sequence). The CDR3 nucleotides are TGTGCCAGTAGTCTCCAGGGTAGCACAGATACGCAGTATTTT. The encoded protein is CASSLQGSTDTQYF.

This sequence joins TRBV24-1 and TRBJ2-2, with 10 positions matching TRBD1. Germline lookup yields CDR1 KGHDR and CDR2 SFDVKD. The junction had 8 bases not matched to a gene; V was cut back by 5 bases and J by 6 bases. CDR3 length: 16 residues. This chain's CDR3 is CATSVAGTGVPGELFF. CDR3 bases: TGTGCCACCAGTGTAGCCGGGACAGGGGTTCCCGGGGAGCTGTTTTTT.